This entry lists 21 T cell receptor beta chains sequenced from one sample in a study of CD8+CD57+ T cells in acquired aplastic anemia. Only patients with CD8+CD57+ cell expansion on flow cytometry were chosen for sequencing. TCR beta VDJ and CDR3 were profiled, and genomic DNA was the template. In TCRdb, the reads were re-called with MiXCR into one record per CDR3 protein. Of over 150,000 distinct CDR3 sequences detected, around half appear once; the ten largest clones hold approximately 3%. Sequencing input: sorted CD4+, CD8+, or CD8+CD57+ T cells (not recorded which) from PBMCs. The receptor set was obtained from a human donor with aplastic anemia.

This chain links TRBV24-1 with TRBJ2-5; no definite D call. The CDR3 runs to 18 residues. Looked up from germline, CDR1 is KGHDR and CDR2 is SFDVKD. Deletions cut 3 bases from V and 6 bases from J, with 25 bases between. The CDR3 sequence is CATSDRDLTPRPSKTQYF. As DNA, the CDR3 is TGTGCCACCAGTGATCGCGACCTAACCCCCCGACCATCGAAGACCCAGTACTTC.

This clonotype has just a few counts. V usage is TRBV18 and J usage is TRBJ2-3, with D uncertain. Germline V gene data show CDR1 as KGHSH and CDR2 as LQKENI. The CDR3 sequence is 14 residues long. V was shortened by 2 bases and J by 0 bases, with 6 bases between the two germline ends. This CDR3 is CASSPVDSTDTQYF. CDR3 bases: TGTGCCAGCTCACCAGTTGACAGCACAGATACGCAGTATTTT.

Remarks on this clonotype: With a much larger clone just one base away, this may be a read error. The rearrangement uses TRBV14 and TRBJ1-1, with D perhaps TRBD1 (5 bases). Per germline, CDR1 SGHDN and CDR2 FVKESK. The CDR3 loop spans 13 amino acids. CDR3 nucleotide sequence: TGTACCAGCAGCCAAGTAAGGGGCACTGAAGCTTTCTTT. This gives the protein CTSSQVRGTEAFF.

Concerning this clonotype itself: A much larger clone lies a single base off, so this may be a read error. V and J are TRBV3-1 and TRBJ1-6; D is perhaps TRBD1 (5 bases). This CDR3 spans 14 amino acids. The V end was cut by 2 bases, the J end by 10 bases, with 12 bases between. Germline CDR1 and CDR2: LGHDT and YNNKEL (reference sequence). CDR3 in amino acids: CASSQNGGGSPLHF. In nucleotides, the CDR3 is TGTGCCAGCAGCCAAAACGGGGGGGGATCACCCCTCCACTTT.

As for this clonotype: One base away lies a much larger clone, so this may be a sequencing read error. The chain employs TRBV5-4 and TRBJ1-2; 7 positions match TRBD1. CDR1 is SGHNT, CDR2 YYREEE, per germline (reference sequence). The CDR3 covers 14 residues. CDR3 residues: CASSSRQGPSGCTF. CDR3 nucleotides: TGTGCCAGCAGCTCCCGACAGGGCCCTTCGGGCTGCACCTTC. The variable domain in full, with the rest retrieved from reference TRBV5-4 and TRBJ1-2, is ETGVTQSPTHLIKTRGQQVTLRCSSQSGHNTVSWYQQALGQGPQFIFQYYREEENGRGNFPPRFSGLQFPNYSSELNVNALELDDSALYLCASSSRQGPSGCTFGSGTRLTVV.

In its sample, this clonotype was seen many times. The CDR3 protein is CASKPYSAGLATEAFF. DNA for the CDR3: TGTGCCAGCAAACCGTACTCGGCAGGGCTAGCCACTGAAGCTTTCTTT. The rearrangement uses TRBV7-2 and TRBJ1-1; D possibly corresponds to TRBD1 (5 bases). From germline, CDR1 is SGHTA and CDR2 FQGNSA. The CDR3 sequence is 16 residues long. V lost 7 bases and J 4 bases, leaving 22 bases between the germline ends.

Regarding this clonotype: A much larger clone differs from this one at a single base, so this may be a read error. The chain combines TRBV2 with TRBJ1-2, with D unresolved. This CDR3 has 14 amino acids. Germline V gives CDR1 SNHLY, CDR2 FYNNEI. CDR3 amino acids: CASSKDVANYGCTF. CDR3 coding DNA: TGTGCCAGCAGCAAGGACGTTGCTAACTATGGCTGCACCTTC.

Regarding this clonotype: The junction and the germline gene differ at one end; a read error may be behind it. In nucleotides, the CDR3 is TGCAGCGTTCAAACGTACAGGAGTTATGGCTATACCTTC. Protein: CSVQTYRSYGYTF. This chain joins TRBV29-1 and TRBJ1-2, with D perhaps matching TRBD1 (5 bases). CDR1 is SQVTM, CDR2 ANQGSEA, per germline. This CDR3 contains 13 residues.

The J gene is TRBJ2-7, the V gene TRBV19; TRBD2 is a possible D gene (6 bases). V lost 6 bases to trimming and J lost 7 bases, with 13 bases between them. The CDR3 covers 12 residues. Germline V gene sequence: CDR1 LNHDA, CDR2 SQIVND (reference sequence). The DNA of the CDR3 is TGTGCCAGTAGCCTCGCGGGGATGGAGCAGTACTTC. Protein: CASSLAGMEQYF.

The chain employs TRBV18 and TRBJ1-5; D may be TRBD1 (5 bases). Between the trimmed V and J ends, which lost 6 bases and 3 bases, there was a span of 15 bases. Germline CDR1 reads KGHSH; CDR2 reads LQKENI. This CDR3 comprises 15 residues. DNA for the CDR3: TGTGCCAGCTCGAAGCAGGGTGGCCCCAATCAGCCCCAGCATTTT. It specifies CASSKQGGPNQPQHF.

This clonotype was recorded many times. The chain uses TRBV6-1 and TRBJ2-2; D is ambiguous. This CDR3 contains 13 residues. Looked up from germline, CDR1 is MNHNS and CDR2 is SASEGT. Trimming took off 7 bases at V and 3 bases at J, with 9 bases between the two ends. CDR3 DNA sequence: TGTGCCAGCATGAAGAGAGACACCGGGGAGCTGTTTTTT. Protein: CASMKRDTGELFF.

This clonotype came up many times. The chain is built from TRBV11-2 and TRBJ2-6, with D hard to call. The V end was cut by 0 bases, the J end by 0 bases, with 15 bases between. The V gene's germline CDR1 is SGHAT and CDR2 FQNNGV. The CDR3 has 19 amino acids. The CDR3 sequence: CASSLDGSVTFSGANVLTF. The CDR3 DNA follows: TGTGCCAGCAGCTTAGATGGCAGCGTTACGTTCTCTGGGGCCAACGTCCTGACTTTC.

The chain links TRBV11-1 to TRBJ2-3; 14 bases agree with TRBD2. Losses at the gene ends were 7 bases for V and 1 base for J; bases not matched to a gene: 10. The CDR3 is 18 amino acids. The germline gives CDR1 SGHAT, CDR2 FQDESV (reference sequence). CDR3 nucleotide sequence: TGTGCCAGCATGGCAGGGGCGGGACTAGCGGGGGGCACAGATACGCAGTATTTT. Translating gives CASMAGAGLAGGTDTQYF.

This chain joins TRBV2 and TRBJ1-1; 12 nucleotides align to TRBD1. Germline V lookup: CDR1 SNHLY, CDR2 FYNNEI. The CDR3 extends over 13 amino acids. J gave up 5 bases and V 10 bases, and 5 bases lay outside the gene matches. The CDR3 here is CANGDRGRTEAFF. The CDR3 DNA reads TGTGCCAATGGGGACAGGGGGCGGACTGAAGCTTTCTTT.

The sample holds many counts of this clonotype. The chain combines TRBV5-1 with TRBJ2-1; 11 nucleotides align to TRBD2. Trimming at V came to 7 bases and at J to 6 bases, leaving 12 bases not matched to a gene. Germline CDR1 SGHRS, CDR2 YFSETQ. The CDR3 has 16 residues. In DNA, the CDR3 is TGCGCCAGCTATACGGAAGGACTAGCGGGTCTCAATGAGCAGTTCTTC. It yields the protein CASYTEGLAGLNEQFF.

A word on this clonotype: A much larger clone lies a single base off, so this may be a read error. The chain has TRBV3-1 and TRBJ1-6; 8 positions agree with TRBD1. This CDR3 region has 14 residues. Trimming at V came to 4 bases and at J to 10 bases, leaving 6 bases not matched to a gene. Germline V gene sequence: CDR1 LGHDT, CDR2 YNNKEL (reference sequence). CDR3 loop: CASSRNRGGSPLHF. The CDR3 DNA reads TGTGCCAGCAGCCGAAACAGGGGGGGATCACCCCTCCACTTT.

Here the CDR3 reads CASSPRTDQALHF. The CDR3 DNA reads as TGTGCCAGCAGCCCCCGGACGGATCAAGCCCTCCACTTT. This chain connects TRBV7-3 to TRBJ1-6, with D uncertain. The CDR3 is 13 residues long. V lost 5 bases and J lost 14, with 16 bases in between. Looked up from germline, CDR1 is SGHTA and CDR2 is FQGTGA.

This clonotype was picked up a small number of times. A read error may explain this, as a much larger clone is one base away. This chain links TRBV2 with TRBJ1-3; possible D gene TRBD1, 5 bases. The CDR3 spans 15 residues. Trimming cost V 4 bases and J 3 bases, with 13 bases left between them. Germline-derived CDR1 and CDR2 are SNHLY and FYNNEI. CDR3 DNA sequence: TGTGCCAGCAGTGGCCCGGCCAGGGTTGGAAACACCATATATTTT. Translating it yields CASSGPARVGNTIYF.

The CDR3 loop reads CSALRRSNQPQHF. The DNA for the CDR3 is TGCAGTGCGTTGAGACGGAGCAATCAGCCCCAGCATTTT. This chain links TRBV20-1 with TRBJ1-5; no clear D gene. The CDR3 is 13 residues long. V dropped 6 bases and J dropped 1 base, with 10 bases sitting between them. CDR1 is DFQATT and CDR2 is SNEGSKA in the germline V gene (reference sequence).

This clonotype was counted many times. J is TRBJ2-2 and V is TRBV9; no firm D call. The V gene lost 1 base and the J gene lost 3 bases, with 1 base spanning the gap. The CDR3 has 12 amino acids. Germline V gene sequence: CDR1 SGDLS, CDR2 YYNGEE. CDR3 region: CASSVYTGELFF. The CDR3 bases are TGTGCCAGCAGCGTATACACCGGGGAGCTGTTTTTT.

This clonotype occurred many times. V is TRBV4-1 and J is TRBJ2-6, with D possibly TRBD1 on 5 matching bases. CDR3 length: 17 residues. Germline V gene sequence: CDR1 MGHRA, CDR2 YSYEKL. V lost 0 bases, J lost 3 bases, and 12 bases lay in between. The CDR3 DNA is TGCGCCAGCAGCCAAGATCAAGCAGGGCTTGGGGCCAACGTCCTGACTTTC. Amino acid sequence: CASSQDQAGLGANVLTF.